This TCR beta chain was sequenced for a study of beta chain features in type 1 diabetes. General observations from the study: Among all four CD4+ subsets, Type 1 diabetes patients had TCRB CDR3s that were moderately but significantly shorter.

Only a few counts were recorded for this clone. Its antigen is currently unknown. The investigators reverse transcribed all of the isolated RNA, so they sequenced expressed TCRB transcripts. This table comes from immunoSEQ multiplex PCR, and its TCRdb copy is limited to in-frame clones, with some not included. Here the sample spans hundreds of thousands of clones, over 11% being singletons. The TCR comes from a man aged 18-30 years with type 1 diabetes. The sample consisted of naive CD4+ T cells from blood.

DNA for the CDR3: TGCAGCGTTGAAGATCCAGGCAGGGGGCGAGAGACCCAGTACTTC. This encodes CSVEDPGRGRETQYF. The chain recombines TRBV29-1 with TRBJ2-5; 8 bases agree with TRBD1. The CDR3 length is 15 residues. The V segment lost 0 bases and the J segment 4 bases; nucleotides outside the gene matches: 7. Germline CDR1 reads SQVTM; CDR2 reads ANQGSEA.